This T cell receptor beta chain was captured by sequencing in a study of cytomegalovirus exposure and HLA in healthy donors (TCRdb year 2017). With respect to the entire study: An earlier analysis of several hundred of the donors reported 276 Gb of sequence data and about 120 million unique TCR beta sequences obtained from about 170 million T cells. The study combined high-throughput TCR immunosequencing, statistical association of individual TCRs with disease status, and machine learning to predict cytomegalovirus infection status. The genetic ancestry cluster associated with self-reported Caucasian donors included 81% of the roughly 380 genotyped donors. A separate validation cohort of about 110 different subjects was used in addition to the approximately 610-subject first cohort. To study patterns of TCR occurrence, a later analysis re-analyzed previously published TCR beta repertoires from under 750 donors and added high-resolution HLA genotyping. Typing coverage differed by locus: A, B, C, DRB1 and DQB1 were typed in about 620-640 donors, DQA1 in 500 to 550, DPA1 in some 600, and DPB1 in just under 490. HLA typing included class I and class II loci at four-digit resolution. An earlier analysis of about 600 of the donors used high-throughput TCR beta sequencing to judge whether each TCR beta V gene segment behaved as functional or pseudogenic. Approximately 310 gigabases of sequencing data and around 80 million unique TCR sequences made up an early release that covered over 550 HLA-typed donors. A handful of DR-DQ haplotypes were handled as single units for association and clustering because linkage in the cohort was strong. A later genetic analysis took genome-wide SNP genotypes for about 55% of the 666 donors and used that subset as a discovery cohort. On average, about 240,000 unique TCR beta nucleotide sequences were sequenced per donor among some 420 genotyped donors of the cohort, with around 19% of those sequences being non-productive. Rather than using new phenotypic data, the later analysis identified candidate immune exposures from TCR beta sequences and from how often those sequences occurred across donors. Every discovery cohort repertoire had been produced on one sequencing platform. The study profiled the T cell repertoires of around 700 subjects by immunosequencing and related them to cytomegalovirus serostatus. Donor age, sex, ethnicity and CMV serostatus were collected together with the repertoire data. The aim of the study was to test whether cataloging public T cell receptors could identify signatures of past pathogen exposure.

General conclusions and limits of the study: The presence/absence analyses assumed that sequencing depth was roughly uniform across donors, and that assumption may not be true. In a later analysis, HLA-associated TCR beta chains were found to be more clonally expanded and to have lower generation probabilities than equally common non-associated chains. Because the 87-base-pair reads could not distinguish some IMGT-functional V segments, including TRBV6-2 and TRBV6-3, those segments were excluded. Strong co-occurrence of HLA alleles, especially DR and DQ, made assigning TCR associations to individual alleles difficult. In a later analysis, most CMV-associated TCR beta chains were found to appear HLA-restricted, with HLA associations seemingly driven largely by CMV exposure. The authors suggested that the approach could potentially be generalized to other disease states and immunological phenotypes. The sequencing pipeline was judged likely to have produced a cluster of highly shared sequence variants as a technical artifact. In a later analysis, several top co-occurrence clusters were reported to appear linked to parvovirus B19, influenza, CMV and Epstein-Barr virus. In a later analysis, TCR association rates were found to vary across HLA loci, with the most associated TCRs seen for DRB1 alleles and the fewest for HLA-C alleles. Broadly in line with IMGT annotations, most TCR beta V segments showed up in productive rearrangements about 90% or about 30% of the time in an earlier analysis of several hundred of the donors. The study listed around 160 TCR beta chains as associated with cytomegalovirus. A further reported finding was that TCR beta sequences accurately predicted the HLA-A and HLA-B alleles for most subjects in the first cohort. Most TCR sequences were observed very rarely across donors, whereas some public TCRs were present in many individuals. A later genetic analysis associated a missense DCLRE1C variant with V-gene and J-gene trimming of TCR beta chains, and an independent cohort replicated the association. Because HLA typing was missing for some donors at each locus, association tests included only the typed subset. Cytomegalovirus status was reported to be diagnosed by the classifier with high specificity and sensitivity in both the original and validation cohorts. Because counts were too low, about 18 rarely observed V segments, including chromosome 9 orphons, were left out of the earlier analysis of several hundred of the donors. A later analysis associated 16,951 TCR beta sequences with specific HLA alleles at a false discovery rate of 0.05. Linkage disequilibrium might explain the correlated functional status among segregating V segments, but an unknown experimental factor could not be excluded. Only TCR beta chains were sequenced in this cohort, and the absence of alpha or paired-chain data limited detectable features. For the cohort, immune exposure information was limited to CMV serostatus. Compared with the 666-donor mean, donors in an Asian-associated ancestry cluster had fewer N-insertions in productive TCRs, according to a later genetic analysis. A few of the identified cytomegalovirus-associated TCR beta chains were confirmed in vitro to be specific for cytomegalovirus antigens.

A note on this clone: This clone's antigen is unknown. Per-base qualities were not stored, and no clone one base away is much larger.

The cohort consisted of 666 healthy bone marrow donors. At the time of sampling, every cohort member was nominally healthy, though immune exposures that went unrecorded were likely present. The donor was CMV seronegative and belonged to the group of over 300 seronegative cohort members. A peripheral blood sample was provided by each donor, and peripheral blood mononuclear cells were used for TCR beta sequencing. The Qiagen DNeasy Blood Extraction Kit was used to extract genomic DNA from the blood cell samples. The CDR3 starts with the cysteine, ends with the phenylalanine, and has 14 residues. The CDR3 DNA has 42 bases and is translated from base 1. The V end loses 0 bases and the J end loses 5 bases, and a stretch of 8 bases separates them. According to the germline V gene, CDR1 reads MGHRA and CDR2 reads YSYEKL. Receptor libraries were prepared by the immunoSEQ multiplex PCR assay. A mixture of 60 forward primers for TCR Vbeta segments and 13 reverse primers for TCR Jbeta segments was used in the multiplex PCR. Amplification of the CDR3 region of rearranged TCR beta genes was performed with a multiplex PCR assay on genomic DNA. On the Illumina HiSeq System, the amplified TCR beta libraries were sequenced as 87-base-pair reads. Processing in the source paper ran as follows. Across the 600 to 700 repertoires, a later analysis counted some 81 million unique TCR beta chains, roughly 11 million of which were shared by at least two donors. A nearest-neighbor algorithm error-corrected the raw reads and collapsed the reads into unique sequences, merging closely related sequences to remove PCR and sequencing errors. To assign V, D and J gene segments, CDR3 sequences were aligned to IMGT reference sequences. Each retained sequence needed at least a six-nucleotide match to both a V gene segment and a J gene segment. A rearrangement was called productive if the CDR3 had no stop codons and remained in frame with V and J, and every other rearrangement was called non-productive. Following IMGT convention, CDR3 was defined as the stretch from the second conserved V-encoded cysteine to the conserved J-encoded phenylalanine. Sequences without an unambiguous match to a single V gene segment were excluded from the earlier analysis of a few hundred of the donors. In an earlier analysis of 450 to 700 of the donors, V segments were called functional above 56.7% productive rearrangements and were called segregating when the between-donor standard deviation exceeded 5%. A statistical classification framework was built for diagnosing cytomegalovirus status from the catalog of TCR beta chain sequences. In a later analysis, TCR nucleotide sequences were compared against IMGT/GENE-DB human TR gene sequences so that V and J genes could be assigned. Using the TCRdist pipeline, a later analysis assigned CDR3 sequences along with most-parsimonious VDJ recombination scenarios. In a later analysis, every TCR beta chain was defined by the combination of its CDR3 amino acid sequence and its V-gene family, and reads without a unique V-gene family were dropped. In a later analysis, fewer than 650 highly shared, low-generation-probability nucleotide sequences were removed to address suspected cross-contamination and a sequencing artifact. In a later analysis, a clonal expansion index was calculated for each public chain from normalized within-repertoire ranks of inferred template counts. In a later analysis, generation probabilities were computed using a VDJ recombination model fitted to out-of-frame rearrangements, and the results were checked against IGoR. In a later analysis, TCR-TCR, TCR-HLA and TCR-CMV co-occurrence was scored with hypergeometric tests, and a repertoire-size bias correction was applied to TCR pairs. To estimate false discovery rates, a later analysis permuted the HLA or CMV assignments 20 times. In a later analysis, co-occurring TCRs were grouped using DBSCAN, and TCRdist sequence similarity was added for clustering within HLA-allele-positive subsets. For co-occurrence clustering, repertoires with fewer than 30,000 or more than 120,000 public chains were excluded, along with five repertoires with anomalous nucleotide sharing. The clones in this table, taken by TCRdb from immuneACCESS, are in-frame only. Not every clone is retained; where verified, under half of the shortfall comes from an unresolved V gene, and the cause of the rest is unknown. The D gene and trimming were derived from the DNA, and the V and J assignments and clone size from that table. The sample data list 200,000 or so clones, and roughly 80% of these were observed just once. The ten most abundant clones make up about 0.22% of the sample.

The chain couples TRBV4-1 to TRBJ1-5, with a tentative D gene TRBD1 over 5 matching bases. Sequencing was done on a sample of PBMCs. The sequence came from a girl aged 2-15 years in good health and CMV-seronegative. Here is the DNA: TGCGCCAGCAGCCAAGATGGAGGGGATCAGCCCCAGCATTTT. Translation gives CASSQDGGDQPQHF.